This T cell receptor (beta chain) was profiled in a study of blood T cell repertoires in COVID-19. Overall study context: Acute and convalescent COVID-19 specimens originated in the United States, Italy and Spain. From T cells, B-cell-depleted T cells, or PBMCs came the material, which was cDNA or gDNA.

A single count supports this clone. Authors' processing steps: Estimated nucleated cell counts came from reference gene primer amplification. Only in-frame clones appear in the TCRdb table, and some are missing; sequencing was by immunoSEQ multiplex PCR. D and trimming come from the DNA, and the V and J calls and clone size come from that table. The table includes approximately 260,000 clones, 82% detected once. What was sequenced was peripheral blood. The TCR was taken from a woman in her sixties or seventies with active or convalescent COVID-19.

The CDR3, as DNA: TGCGCCAGCGGAACAGGGGGGGTAGCCTCTGGGGCCAACGTCCTGACTTTC. The encoded protein is CASGTGGVASGANVLTF. The rearrangement uses TRBV5-1 and TRBJ2-6, with D tentatively TRBD1 (8 bases). The CDR3 covers 17 residues. Trimming took off 7 bases at V and 0 bases at J, with 17 bases between the two ends. Germline V lookup: CDR1 SGHRS, CDR2 YFSETQ.